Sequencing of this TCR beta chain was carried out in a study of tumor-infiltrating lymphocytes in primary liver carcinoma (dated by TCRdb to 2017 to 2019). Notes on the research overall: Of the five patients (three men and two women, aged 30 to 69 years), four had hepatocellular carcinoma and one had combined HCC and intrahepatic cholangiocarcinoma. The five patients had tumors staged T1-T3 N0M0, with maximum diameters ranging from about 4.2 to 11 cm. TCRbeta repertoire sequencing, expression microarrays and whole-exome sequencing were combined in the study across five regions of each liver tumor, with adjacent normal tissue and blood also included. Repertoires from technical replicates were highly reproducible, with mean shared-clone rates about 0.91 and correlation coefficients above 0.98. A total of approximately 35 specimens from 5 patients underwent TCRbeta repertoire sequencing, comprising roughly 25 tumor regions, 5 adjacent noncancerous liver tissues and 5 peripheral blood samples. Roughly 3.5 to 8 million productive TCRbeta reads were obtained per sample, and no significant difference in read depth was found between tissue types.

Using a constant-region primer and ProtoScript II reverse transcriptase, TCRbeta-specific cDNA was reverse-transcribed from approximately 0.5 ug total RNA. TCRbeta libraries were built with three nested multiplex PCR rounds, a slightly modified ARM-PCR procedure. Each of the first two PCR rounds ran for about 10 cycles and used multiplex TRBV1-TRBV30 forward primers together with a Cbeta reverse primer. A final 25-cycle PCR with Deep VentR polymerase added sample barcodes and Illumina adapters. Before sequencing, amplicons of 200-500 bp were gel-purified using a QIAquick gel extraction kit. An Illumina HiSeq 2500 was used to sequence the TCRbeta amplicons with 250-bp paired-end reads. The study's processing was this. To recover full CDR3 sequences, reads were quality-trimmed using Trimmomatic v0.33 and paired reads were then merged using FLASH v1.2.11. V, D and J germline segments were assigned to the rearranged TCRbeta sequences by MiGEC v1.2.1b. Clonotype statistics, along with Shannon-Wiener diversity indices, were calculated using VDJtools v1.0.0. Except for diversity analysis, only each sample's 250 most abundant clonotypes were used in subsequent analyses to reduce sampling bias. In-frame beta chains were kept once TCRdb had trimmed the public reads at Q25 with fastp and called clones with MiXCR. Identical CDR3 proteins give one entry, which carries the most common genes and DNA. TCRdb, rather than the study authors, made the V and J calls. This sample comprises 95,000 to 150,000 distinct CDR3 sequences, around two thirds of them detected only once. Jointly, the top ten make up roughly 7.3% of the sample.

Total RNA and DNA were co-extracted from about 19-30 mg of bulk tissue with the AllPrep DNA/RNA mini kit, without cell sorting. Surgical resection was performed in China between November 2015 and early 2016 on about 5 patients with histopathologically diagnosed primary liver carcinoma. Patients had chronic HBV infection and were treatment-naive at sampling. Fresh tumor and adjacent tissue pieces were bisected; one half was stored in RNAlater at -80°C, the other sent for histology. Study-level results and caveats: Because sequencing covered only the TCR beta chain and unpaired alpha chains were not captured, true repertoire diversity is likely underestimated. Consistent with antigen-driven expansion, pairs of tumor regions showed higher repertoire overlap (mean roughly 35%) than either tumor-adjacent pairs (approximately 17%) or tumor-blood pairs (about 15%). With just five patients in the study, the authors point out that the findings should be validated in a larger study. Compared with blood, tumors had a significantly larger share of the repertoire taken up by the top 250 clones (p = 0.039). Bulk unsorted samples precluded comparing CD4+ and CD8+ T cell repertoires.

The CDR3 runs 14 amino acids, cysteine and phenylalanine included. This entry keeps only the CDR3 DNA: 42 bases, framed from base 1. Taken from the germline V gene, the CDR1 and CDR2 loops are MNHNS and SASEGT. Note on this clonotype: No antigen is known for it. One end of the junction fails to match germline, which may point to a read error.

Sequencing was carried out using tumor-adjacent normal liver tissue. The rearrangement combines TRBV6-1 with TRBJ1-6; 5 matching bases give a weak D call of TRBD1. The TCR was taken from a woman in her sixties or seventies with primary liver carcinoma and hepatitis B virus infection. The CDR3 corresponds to CASSEEGFGGTLQF. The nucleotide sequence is TGTGCCAGCAGTGAAGAAGGGTTCGGAGGGACTCTCCAATTT.